This T cell receptor (beta chain) was captured by sequencing in a study of blood T cell repertoires in COVID-19. About the research overall: COVID-19 samples collected from the United States, Italy and Spain covered acute and convalescent phases. Sample material is recorded as cDNA or gDNA derived from T cells, B-cell-depleted T cells, or PBMCs.

In the original processing: Estimation of nucleated cell counts was performed using reference gene primer amplification. Only in-frame clones appear in the TCRdb table, and some are missing; sequencing was by immunoSEQ multiplex PCR. V, J and clone size derive from that table, while D and trimming were established from the DNA sequence. Of some 110,000 clones in the sample, 85% to 90% were seen once. The CDR3 loop spans 13 amino acids. The germline gives CDR1 MNHNY, CDR2 SVGAGI (reference sequence). V was shortened by 6 bases and J by 12 bases, with 20 bases between the two germline ends. The sequence derives from a middle-aged man with acute or convalescent COVID-19. The sequenced sample was peripheral blood. V and J are TRBV6-6 and TRBJ1-1; no definite D call. The CDR3 is CASSPTPGDISFF. In DNA form, the CDR3 reads TGTGCCAGCAGCCCCACCCCGGGAGATATATCTTTCTTT.